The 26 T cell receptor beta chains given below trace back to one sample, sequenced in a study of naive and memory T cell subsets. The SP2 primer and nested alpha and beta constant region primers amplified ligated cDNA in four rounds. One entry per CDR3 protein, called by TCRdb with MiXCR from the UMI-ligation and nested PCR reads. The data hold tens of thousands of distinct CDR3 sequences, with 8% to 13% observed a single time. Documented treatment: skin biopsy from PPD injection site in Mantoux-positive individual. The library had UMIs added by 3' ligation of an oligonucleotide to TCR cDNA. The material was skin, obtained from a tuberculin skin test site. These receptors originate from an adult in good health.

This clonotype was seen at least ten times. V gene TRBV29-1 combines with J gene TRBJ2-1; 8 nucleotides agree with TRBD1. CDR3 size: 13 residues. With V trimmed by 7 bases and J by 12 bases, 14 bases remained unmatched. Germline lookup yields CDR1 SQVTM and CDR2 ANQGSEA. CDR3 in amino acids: CSADPGQEVTQFF. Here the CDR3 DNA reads TGCAGCGCGGATCCGGGACAGGAGGTAACGCAGTTCTTC.

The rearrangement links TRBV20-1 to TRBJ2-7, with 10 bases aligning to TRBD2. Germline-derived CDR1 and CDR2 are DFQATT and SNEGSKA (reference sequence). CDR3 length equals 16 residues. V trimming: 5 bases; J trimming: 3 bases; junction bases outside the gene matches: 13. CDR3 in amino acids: CSAGGASGSVVYEQYF. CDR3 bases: TGCAGTGCTGGGGGGGCTAGCGGGAGTGTTGTCTACGAGCAGTACTTC.

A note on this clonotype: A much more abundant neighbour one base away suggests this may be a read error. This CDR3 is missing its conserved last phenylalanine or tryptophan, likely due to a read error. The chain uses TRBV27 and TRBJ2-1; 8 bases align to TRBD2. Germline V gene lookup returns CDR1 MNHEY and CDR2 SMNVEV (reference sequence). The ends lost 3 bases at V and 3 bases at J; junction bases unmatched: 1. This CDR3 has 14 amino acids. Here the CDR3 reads CASSFRGGYNEQFL. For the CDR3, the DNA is TGTGCCAGCAGTTTTCGGGGGGGCTACAATGAGCAGTTCTTA.

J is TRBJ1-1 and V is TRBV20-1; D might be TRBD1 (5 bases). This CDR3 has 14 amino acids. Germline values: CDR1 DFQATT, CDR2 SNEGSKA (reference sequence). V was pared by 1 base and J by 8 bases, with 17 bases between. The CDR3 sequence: CSARAVGGLEEAFF. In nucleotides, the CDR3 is TGCAGTGCTAGAGCAGTTGGGGGTTTAGAAGAAGCTTTCTTT.

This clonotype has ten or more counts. The CDR3 DNA follows: TGCAGCGTTGGGACACAGATAGGGGCTTTCTTT. Amino acid sequence: CSVGTQIGAFF. V usage is TRBV29-1 and J usage is TRBJ1-1; D might be TRBD1 (5 bases). Trimming shortened V by 4 bases and J by 11 bases, and 14 bases separated the two germline ends. The length of the CDR3 is 11 residues. Germline-derived CDR1 and CDR2 are SQVTM and ANQGSEA.

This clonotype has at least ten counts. The CDR3 loop is CSVSPHLRRDSGYTF. Here the CDR3 DNA reads TGCAGCGTCTCCCCTCACCTCCGAAGGGATAGTGGCTACACCTTC. The chain is built from TRBV29-1 and TRBJ1-2; no reliable D call. CDR1 and CDR2 (germline): SQVTM, ANQGSEA. This CDR3 has 15 amino acids. The ends were cut back, 6 bases at V and 7 bases at J, with 24 bases in the middle.

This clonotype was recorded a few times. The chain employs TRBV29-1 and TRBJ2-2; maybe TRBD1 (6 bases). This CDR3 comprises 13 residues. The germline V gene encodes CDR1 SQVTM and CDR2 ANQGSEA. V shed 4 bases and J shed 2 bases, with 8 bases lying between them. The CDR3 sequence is CSVVGGNTGELFF. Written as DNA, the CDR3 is TGCAGCGTTGTTGGGGGCAACACCGGGGAGCTGTTTTTT.

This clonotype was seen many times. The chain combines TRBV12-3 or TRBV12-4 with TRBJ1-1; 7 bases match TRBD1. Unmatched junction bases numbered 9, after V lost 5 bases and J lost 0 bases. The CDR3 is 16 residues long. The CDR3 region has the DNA TGTGCCAGCAGTGACCCGGGACAGACTATGAACACTGAAGCTTTCTTT. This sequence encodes CASSDPGQTMNTEAFF.

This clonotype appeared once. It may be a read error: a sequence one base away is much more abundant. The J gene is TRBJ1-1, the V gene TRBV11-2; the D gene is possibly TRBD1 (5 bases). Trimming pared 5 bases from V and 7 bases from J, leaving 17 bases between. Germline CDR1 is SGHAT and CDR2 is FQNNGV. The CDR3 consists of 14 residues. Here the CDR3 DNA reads TGTGCCAGCAGCCCAGAAGGGCAGGGTCTTGAAGCTTTCTTT. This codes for CASSPEGQGLEAFF.

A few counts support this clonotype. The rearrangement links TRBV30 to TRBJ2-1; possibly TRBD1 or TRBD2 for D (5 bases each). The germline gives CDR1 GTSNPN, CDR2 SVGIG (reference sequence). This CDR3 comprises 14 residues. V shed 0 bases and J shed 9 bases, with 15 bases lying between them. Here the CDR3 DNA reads TGTGCCTGGAGTGTATGGGGACGAGGCGCTGAGCAGTTCTTC. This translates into CAWSVWGRGAEQFF.

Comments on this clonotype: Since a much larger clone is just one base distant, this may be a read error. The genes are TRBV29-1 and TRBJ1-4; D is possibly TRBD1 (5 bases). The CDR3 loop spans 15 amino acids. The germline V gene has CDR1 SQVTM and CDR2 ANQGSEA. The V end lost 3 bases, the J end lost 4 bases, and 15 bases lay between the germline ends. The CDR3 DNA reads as TGCAGCGTTGAGTGGCAGGGTCGTGATAATGAAAAACTGTTTTTT. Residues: CSVEWQGRDNEKLFF.

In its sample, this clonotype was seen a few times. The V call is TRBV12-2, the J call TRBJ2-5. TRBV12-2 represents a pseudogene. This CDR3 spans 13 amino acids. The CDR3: CASRRPVQETQYF. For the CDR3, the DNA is TGTGCAAGTCGCCGTCCGGTTCAAGAGACCCAGTACTTC.

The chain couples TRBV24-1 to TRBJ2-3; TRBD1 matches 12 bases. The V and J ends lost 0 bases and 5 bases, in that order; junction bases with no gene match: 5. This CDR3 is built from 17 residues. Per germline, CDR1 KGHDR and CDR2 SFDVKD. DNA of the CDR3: TGTGCCACCAGTGATTTGTCGGGACAGGGGGCAAGAGATACGCAGTATTTT. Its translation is CATSDLSGQGARDTQYF.

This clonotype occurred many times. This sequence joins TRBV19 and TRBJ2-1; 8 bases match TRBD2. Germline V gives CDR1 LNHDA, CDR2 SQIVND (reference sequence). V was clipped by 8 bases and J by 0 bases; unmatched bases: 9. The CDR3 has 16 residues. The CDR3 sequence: CASGITGTSSYNEQFF. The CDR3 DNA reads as TGTGCCAGTGGAATTACCGGGACTAGCTCCTACAATGAGCAGTTCTTC.

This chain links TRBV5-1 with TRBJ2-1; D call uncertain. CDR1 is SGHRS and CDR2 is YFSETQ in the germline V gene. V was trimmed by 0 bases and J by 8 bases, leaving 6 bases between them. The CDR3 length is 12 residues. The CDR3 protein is CASSLGSYEQFF. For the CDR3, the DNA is TGCGCCAGCAGCTTGGGATCGTATGAGCAGTTCTTC.

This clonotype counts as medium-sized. The CDR3 spells CASSFDTTYEQYF. The DNA for the CDR3 is TGTGCCAGCAGTTTTGACACCACCTACGAGCAGTACTTC. The rearrangement joins TRBV28 to TRBJ2-7; D remains unclear. The CDR3 extends over 13 amino acids. Trimming pared 3 bases from V and 2 bases from J, leaving 8 bases between. From germline, CDR1 is MDHEN and CDR2 SYDVKM.

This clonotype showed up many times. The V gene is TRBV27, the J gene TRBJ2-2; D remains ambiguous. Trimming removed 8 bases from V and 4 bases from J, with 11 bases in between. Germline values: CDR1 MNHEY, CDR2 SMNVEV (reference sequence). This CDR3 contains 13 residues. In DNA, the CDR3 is TGTGCCAGCTTAAGCGCGGCCACCGGGGAGCTGTTTTTT. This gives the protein CASLSAATGELFF.

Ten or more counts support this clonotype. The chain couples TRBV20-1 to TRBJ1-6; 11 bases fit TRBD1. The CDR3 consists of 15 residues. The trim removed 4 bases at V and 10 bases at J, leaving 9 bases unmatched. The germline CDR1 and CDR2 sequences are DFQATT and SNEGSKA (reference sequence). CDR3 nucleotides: TGCAGTGCTAACGAAAACTGGGACAGGGGGTCACCCCTCCACTTT. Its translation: CSANENWDRGSPLHF.

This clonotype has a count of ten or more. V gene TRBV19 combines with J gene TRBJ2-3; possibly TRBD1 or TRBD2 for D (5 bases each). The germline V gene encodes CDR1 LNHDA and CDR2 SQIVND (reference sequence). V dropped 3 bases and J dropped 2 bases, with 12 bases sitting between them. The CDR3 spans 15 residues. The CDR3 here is CASSIGQGATDTQYF. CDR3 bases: TGTGCCAGTAGTATTGGGCAGGGAGCCACAGATACGCAGTATTTT. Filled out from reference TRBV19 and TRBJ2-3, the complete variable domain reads DGGITQSPKYLFRKEGQNVTLSCEQNLNHDAMYWYRQDPGQGLRLIYYSQIVNDFQKGDIAEGYSVSREKKESFPLTVTSAQKNPTAFYLCASSIGQGATDTQYFGPGTRLTVL.

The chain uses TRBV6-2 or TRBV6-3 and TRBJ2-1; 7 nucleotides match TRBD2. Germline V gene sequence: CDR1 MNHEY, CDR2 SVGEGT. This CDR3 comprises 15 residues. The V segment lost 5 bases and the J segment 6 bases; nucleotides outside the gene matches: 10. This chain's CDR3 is CASSTRDYTANEQFF. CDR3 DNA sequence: TGTGCCAGCAGTACCCGGGACTATACTGCCAATGAGCAGTTCTTC.

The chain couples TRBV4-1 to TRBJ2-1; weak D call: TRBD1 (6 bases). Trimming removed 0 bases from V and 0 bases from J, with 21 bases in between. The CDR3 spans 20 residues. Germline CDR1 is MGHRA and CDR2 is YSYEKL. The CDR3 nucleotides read TGCGCCAGCAGCCAAGAGGACAGCTTGGGTATGGGTAGCTCCTACAATGAGCAGTTCTTC. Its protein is CASSQEDSLGMGSSYNEQFF.

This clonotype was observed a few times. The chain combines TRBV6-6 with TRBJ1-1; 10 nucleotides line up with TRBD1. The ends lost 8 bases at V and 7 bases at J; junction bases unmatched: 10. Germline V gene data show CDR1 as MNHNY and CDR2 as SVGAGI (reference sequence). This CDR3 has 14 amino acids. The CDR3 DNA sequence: TGTGCCAGCTTGCGGGACAGGGGTCTTTTTGAAGCTTTCTTT. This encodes CASLRDRGLFEAFF.

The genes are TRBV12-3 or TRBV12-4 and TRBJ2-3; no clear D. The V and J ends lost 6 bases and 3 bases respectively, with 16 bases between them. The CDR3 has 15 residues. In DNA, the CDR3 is TGTGCCAGCAGGGCTTATGGCTTGGGGACAGATACGCAGTATTTT. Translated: CASRAYGLGTDTQYF.

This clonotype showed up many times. This CDR3 is CSVEWVVTGSMNEQFF. In DNA form, the CDR3 reads TGCAGCGTTGAATGGGTGGTGACAGGGAGTATGAATGAGCAGTTCTTC. The V call is TRBV29-1, the J call TRBJ2-1; 7 bases are a match to TRBD1. The CDR3 loop spans 16 amino acids. V was clipped by 2 bases and J by 7 bases; unmatched bases: 14. Germline values: CDR1 SQVTM, CDR2 ANQGSEA.

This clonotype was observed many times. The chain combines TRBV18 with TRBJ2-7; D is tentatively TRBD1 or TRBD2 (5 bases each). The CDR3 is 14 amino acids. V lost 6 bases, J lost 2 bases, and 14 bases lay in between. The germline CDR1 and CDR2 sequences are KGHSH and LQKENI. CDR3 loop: CASSRGAQTYEQYF. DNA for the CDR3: TGTGCCAGCTCCCGAGGGGCGCAGACCTACGAGCAGTACTTC.

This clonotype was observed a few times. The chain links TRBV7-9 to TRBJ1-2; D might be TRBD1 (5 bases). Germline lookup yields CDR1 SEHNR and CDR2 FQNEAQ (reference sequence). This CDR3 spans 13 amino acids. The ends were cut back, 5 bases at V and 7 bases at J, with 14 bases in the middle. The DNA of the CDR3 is TGTGCCAGCAGCCGCAACGGCGGGACTGGCTACACCTTC. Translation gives CASSRNGGTGYTF. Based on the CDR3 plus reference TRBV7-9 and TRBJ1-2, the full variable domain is DTGVSQNPRHKITKRGQNVTFRCDPISEHNRLYWYRQTLGQGPEFLTYFQNEAQLEKSRLLSDRFSAERPKGSFSTLEIQRTEQGDSAMYLCASSRNGGTGYTFGSGTRLTVV.